This T cell receptor (beta chain) was sequenced during a study of PD-1 blockade in classical Hodgkin lymphoma. Time point specified: newly diagnosed, previously untreated cHL patient sample. Investigators turned to newly diagnosed, untreated classical Hodgkin lymphoma PBMCs for comparison. The CDR3 consists of 12 residues. CDR1 is SGHRS and CDR2 is YFSETQ in the germline V gene. With 5 bases removed from V and 2 bases from J, the gap between germline ends came to 6 bases. The table came from immunoSEQ multiplex PCR; TCRdb's copy has only in-frame clones and leaves some out. This sample has approximately 45,000 clones, with approximately 91% found just once.

Sequenced input: peripheral blood mononuclear cells (PBMCs). This clonotype was sampled from a human donor with classical Hodgkin lymphoma. This chain joins TRBV5-1 and TRBJ2-3; D perhaps matches TRBD2 (5 bases). This CDR3 is CASRLDTDTQYF. The CDR3 nucleotides are TGCGCCAGCAGACTAGACACAGATACGCAGTATTTT.